The present T cell receptor beta chain was sequenced within a study of blood T cells in healthy people across ages. Sample-barcoded 5' priming and a J-beta primer mix drove a second PCR of roughly 7 to 11 cycles. Each CDR3 protein gets one entry after TCRdb re-called the 5' RACE reads with MiXCR. The sample lists some 860,000 distinct CDR3 sequences; about 61% were seen once. Extracted total RNA amounted to at least 5.5 micrograms for each sample. Trimming cost V 3 bases and J 11 bases, with 10 bases left between them. This CDR3 is 11 amino acids long. Germline V lookup: CDR1 MDHEN, CDR2 SYDVKM. The rearrangement links TRBV28 to TRBJ2-5, with D possibly TRBD2 on 6 matching bases. The sequenced sample consisted of blood. The sequence was obtained from a man aged 35 to 55 in good health. CDR3 DNA sequence: TGTGCCAGCAGTTTTACCCGGGGGCAGTACTTC. This encodes CASSFTRGQYF.